The sequence of this TCR beta chain was determined in a study of cytomegalovirus exposure and HLA in healthy donors. The CDR3 is 14 residues long. The germline gives CDR1 SGHRS, CDR2 YFSETQ. Losses at the gene ends were 4 bases for V and 4 bases for J; bases not matched to a gene: 6. Study outcomes and limitations: The study recorded some 160 TCR beta chains that were cytomegalovirus-associated.

Comments on this clone: Its antigen is as yet unknown.

Clones were read by immunoSEQ multiplex PCR, and TCRdb kept only the in-frame ones, dropping some. The data contain about 69,000 clones, under 96% of them seen just once; the ten biggest clones take up 4.5% to 5%. This chain joins TRBV5-1 and TRBJ2-7, with 9 positions matching TRBD2. The TCR sequence derives from a woman aged 18-30 years in good health and CMV-seropositive. Sequencing was performed on PBMCs. The CDR3 bases are TGCGCCAGCAGCCGAGCGGGAGGAGGGTACGAGCAGTACTTC. It yields the protein CASSRAGGGYEQYF.